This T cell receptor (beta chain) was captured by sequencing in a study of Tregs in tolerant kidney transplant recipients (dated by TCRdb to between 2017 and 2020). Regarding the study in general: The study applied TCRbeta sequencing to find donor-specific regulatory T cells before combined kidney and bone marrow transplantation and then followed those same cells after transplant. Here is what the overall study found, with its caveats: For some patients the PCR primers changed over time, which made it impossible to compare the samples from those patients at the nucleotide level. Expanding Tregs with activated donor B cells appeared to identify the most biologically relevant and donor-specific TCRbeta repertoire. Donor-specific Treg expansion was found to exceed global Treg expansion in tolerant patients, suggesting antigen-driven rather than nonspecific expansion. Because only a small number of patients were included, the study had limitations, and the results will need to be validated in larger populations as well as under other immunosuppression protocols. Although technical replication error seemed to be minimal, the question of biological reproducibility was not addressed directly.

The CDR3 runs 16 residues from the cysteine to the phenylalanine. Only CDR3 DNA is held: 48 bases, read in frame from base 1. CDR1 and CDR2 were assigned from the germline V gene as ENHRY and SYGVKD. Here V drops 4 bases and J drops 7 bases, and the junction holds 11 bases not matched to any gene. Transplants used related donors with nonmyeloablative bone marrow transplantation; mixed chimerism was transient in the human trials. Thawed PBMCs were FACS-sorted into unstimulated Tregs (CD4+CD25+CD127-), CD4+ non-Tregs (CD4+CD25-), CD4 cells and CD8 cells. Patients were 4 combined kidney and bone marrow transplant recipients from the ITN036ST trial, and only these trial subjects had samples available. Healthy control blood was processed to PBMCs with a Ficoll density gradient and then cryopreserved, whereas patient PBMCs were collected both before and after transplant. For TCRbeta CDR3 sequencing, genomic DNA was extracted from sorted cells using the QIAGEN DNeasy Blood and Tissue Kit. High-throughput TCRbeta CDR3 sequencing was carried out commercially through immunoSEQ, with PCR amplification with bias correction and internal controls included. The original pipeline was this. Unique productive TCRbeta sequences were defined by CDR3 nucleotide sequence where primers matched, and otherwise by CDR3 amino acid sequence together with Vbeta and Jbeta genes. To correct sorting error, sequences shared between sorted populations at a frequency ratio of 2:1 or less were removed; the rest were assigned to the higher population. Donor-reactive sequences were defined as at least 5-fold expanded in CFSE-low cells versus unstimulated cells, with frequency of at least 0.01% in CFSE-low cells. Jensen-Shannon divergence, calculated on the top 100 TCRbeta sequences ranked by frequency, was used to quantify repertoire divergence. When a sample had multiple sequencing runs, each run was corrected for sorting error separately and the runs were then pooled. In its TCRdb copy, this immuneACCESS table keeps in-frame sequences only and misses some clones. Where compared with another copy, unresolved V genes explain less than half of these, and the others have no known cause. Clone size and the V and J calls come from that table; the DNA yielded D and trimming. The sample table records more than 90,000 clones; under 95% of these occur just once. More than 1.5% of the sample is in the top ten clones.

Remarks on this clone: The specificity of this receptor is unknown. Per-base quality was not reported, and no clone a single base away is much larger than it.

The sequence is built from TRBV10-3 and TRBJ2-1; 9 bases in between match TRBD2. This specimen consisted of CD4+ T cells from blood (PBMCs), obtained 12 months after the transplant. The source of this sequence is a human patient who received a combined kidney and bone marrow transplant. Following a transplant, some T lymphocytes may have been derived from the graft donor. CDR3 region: CAISVIAGAGRNEQFF. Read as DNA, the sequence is TGTGCCATCAGTGTAATAGCGGGAGCGGGTAGGAATGAGCAGTTCTTC.